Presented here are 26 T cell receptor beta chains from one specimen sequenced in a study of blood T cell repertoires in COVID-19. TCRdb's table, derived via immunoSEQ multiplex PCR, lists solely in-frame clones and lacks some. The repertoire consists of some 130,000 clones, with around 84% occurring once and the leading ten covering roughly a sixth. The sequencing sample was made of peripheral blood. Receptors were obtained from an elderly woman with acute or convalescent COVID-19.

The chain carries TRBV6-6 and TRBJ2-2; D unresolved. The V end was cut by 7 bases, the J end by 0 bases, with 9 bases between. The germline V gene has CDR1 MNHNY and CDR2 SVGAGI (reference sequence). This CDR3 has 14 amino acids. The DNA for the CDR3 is TGTGCCAGCACGTCGCAGTCGAACACCGGGGAGCTGTTTTTT. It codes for CASTSQSNTGELFF.

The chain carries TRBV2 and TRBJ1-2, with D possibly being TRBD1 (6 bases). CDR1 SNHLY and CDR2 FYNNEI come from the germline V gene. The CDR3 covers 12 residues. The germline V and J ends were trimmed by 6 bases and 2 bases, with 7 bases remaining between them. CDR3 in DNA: TGTGCCAGCAGCGGACAGAACTATGGCTACACCTTC. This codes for CASSGQNYGYTF.

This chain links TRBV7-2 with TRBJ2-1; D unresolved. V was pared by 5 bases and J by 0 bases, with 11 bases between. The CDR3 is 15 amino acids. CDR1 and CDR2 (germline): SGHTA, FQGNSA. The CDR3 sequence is CASSPHPSSYNEQFF. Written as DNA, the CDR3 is TGTGCCAGCAGCCCCCACCCGAGCTCCTACAATGAGCAGTTCTTC.

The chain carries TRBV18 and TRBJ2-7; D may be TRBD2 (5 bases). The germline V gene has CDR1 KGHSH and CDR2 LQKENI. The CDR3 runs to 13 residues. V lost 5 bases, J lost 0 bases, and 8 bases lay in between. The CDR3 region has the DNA TGTGCCAGCTCAGGAGGTAGCTCCTACGAGCAGTACTTC. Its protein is CASSGGSSYEQYF.

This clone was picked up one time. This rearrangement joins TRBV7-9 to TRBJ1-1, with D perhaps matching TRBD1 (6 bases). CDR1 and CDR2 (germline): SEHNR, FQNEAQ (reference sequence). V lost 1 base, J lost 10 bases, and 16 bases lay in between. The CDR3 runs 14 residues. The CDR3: CASSLVGGGSAAFF. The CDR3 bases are TGTGCCAGCAGCTTAGTAGGGGGAGGGTCAGCAGCTTTCTTT.

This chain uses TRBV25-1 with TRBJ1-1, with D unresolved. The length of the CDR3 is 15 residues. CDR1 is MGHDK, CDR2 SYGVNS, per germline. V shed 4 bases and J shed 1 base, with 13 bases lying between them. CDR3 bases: TGTGCCAGCAGTGCCCCGGGTAATCGGAACACTGAAGCTTTCTTT. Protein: CASSAPGNRNTEAFF.

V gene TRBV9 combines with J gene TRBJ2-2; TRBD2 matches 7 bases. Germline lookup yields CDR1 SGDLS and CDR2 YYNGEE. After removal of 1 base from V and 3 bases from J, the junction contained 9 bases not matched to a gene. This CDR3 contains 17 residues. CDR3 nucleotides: TGTGCCAGCAGCGTAAGAGGGTTAGCGGGTTACACCGGGGAGCTGTTTTTT. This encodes CASSVRGLAGYTGELFF. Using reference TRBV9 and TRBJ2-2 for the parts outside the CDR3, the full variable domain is DSGVTQTPKHLITATGQRVTLRCSPRSGDLSVYWYQQSLDQGLQFLIQYYNGEERAKGNILERFSAQQFPDLHSELNLSSLELGDSALYFCASSVRGLAGYTGELFFGEGSRLTVL.

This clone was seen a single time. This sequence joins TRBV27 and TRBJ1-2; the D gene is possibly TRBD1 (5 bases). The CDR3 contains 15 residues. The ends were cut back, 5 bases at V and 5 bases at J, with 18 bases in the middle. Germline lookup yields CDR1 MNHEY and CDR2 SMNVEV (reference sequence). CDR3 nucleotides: TGTGCCAGCAGTACGGGATTTCGCGGGGGGTATGGCTACACCTTC. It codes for CASSTGFRGGYGYTF.

CDR3 DNA: TGTGCCAGCAGCTTAAGTCGGTACGAGCAGTACTTC. Its protein is CASSLSRYEQYF. The rearrangement uses TRBV11-2 and TRBJ2-7; D gene uncertain. The CDR3 runs 12 residues. CDR1 and CDR2 from the germline V gene are SGHAT and FQNNGV. The V gene lost 2 bases and the J gene lost 4 bases, with 6 bases spanning the gap.

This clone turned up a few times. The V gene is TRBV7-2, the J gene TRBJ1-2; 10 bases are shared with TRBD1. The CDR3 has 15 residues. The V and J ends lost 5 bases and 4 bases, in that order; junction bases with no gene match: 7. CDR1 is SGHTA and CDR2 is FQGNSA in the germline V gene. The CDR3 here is CASSEGQGEVYGYTF. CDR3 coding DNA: TGTGCCAGCAGCGAAGGACAGGGGGAGGTCTATGGCTACACCTTC.

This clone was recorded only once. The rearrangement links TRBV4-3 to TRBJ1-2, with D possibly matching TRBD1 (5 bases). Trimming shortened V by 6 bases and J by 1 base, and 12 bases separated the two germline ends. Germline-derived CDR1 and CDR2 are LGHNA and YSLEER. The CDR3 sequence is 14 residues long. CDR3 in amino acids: CASSQGGDNYGYTF. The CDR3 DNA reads TGCGCCAGCAGTCAGGGAGGGGATAACTATGGCTACACCTTC.

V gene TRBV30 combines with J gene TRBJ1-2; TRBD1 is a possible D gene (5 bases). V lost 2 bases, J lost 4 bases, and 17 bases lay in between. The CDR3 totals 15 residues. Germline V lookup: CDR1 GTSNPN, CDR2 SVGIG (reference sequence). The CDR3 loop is CAWSTGRTSTYGYTF. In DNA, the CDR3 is TGTGCCTGGAGTACAGGAAGAACATCGACCTATGGCTACACCTTC.

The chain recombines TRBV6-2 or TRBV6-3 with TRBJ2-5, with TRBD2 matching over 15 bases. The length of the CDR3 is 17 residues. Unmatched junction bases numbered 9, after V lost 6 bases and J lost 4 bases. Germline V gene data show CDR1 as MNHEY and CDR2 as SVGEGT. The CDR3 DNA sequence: TGTGCCAGCAGCCCGGGACTAGCGGGAGGCTTTCGAGAGACCCAGTACTTC. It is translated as CASSPGLAGGFRETQYF.

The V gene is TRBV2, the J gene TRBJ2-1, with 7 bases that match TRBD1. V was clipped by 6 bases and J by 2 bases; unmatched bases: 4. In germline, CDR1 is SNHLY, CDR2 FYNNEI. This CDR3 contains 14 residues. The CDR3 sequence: CASRAGTAYNEQFF. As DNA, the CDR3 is TGTGCCAGCAGGGCCGGGACAGCCTACAATGAGCAGTTCTTC.

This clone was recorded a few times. The CDR3 DNA is TGCGCCAGCAGTGAAGAGGACAGGACCAATCAGCCCCAGCATTTT. This translates into CASSEEDRTNQPQHF. The V call is TRBV10-2, the J call TRBJ1-5; 7 bases fit TRBD1. CDR3 length: 15 residues. Trimming cost V 3 bases and J 3 bases; bases outside gene matches: 5. The germline V gene encodes CDR1 WSHSY and CDR2 SAAADI.

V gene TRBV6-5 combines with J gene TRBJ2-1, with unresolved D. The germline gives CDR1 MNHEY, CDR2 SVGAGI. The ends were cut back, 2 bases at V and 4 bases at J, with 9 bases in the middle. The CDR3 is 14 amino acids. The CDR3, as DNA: TGTGCCAGCAGTTACGTTGCTCAGTACAATGAGCAGTTCTTC. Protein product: CASSYVAQYNEQFF.

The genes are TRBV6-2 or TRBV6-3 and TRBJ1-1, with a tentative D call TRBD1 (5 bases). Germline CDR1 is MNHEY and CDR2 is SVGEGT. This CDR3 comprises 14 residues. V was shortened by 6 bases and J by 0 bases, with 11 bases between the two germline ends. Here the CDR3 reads CASSRSRVNTEAFF. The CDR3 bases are TGTGCCAGCAGCCGGAGCAGGGTGAACACTGAAGCTTTCTTT.

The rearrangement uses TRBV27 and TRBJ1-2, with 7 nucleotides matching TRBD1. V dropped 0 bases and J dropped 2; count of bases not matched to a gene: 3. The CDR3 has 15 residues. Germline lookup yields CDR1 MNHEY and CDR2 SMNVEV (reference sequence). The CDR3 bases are TGTGCCAGCAGTTTATCGGCAGGGGGAAACTATGGCTACACCTTC. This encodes CASSLSAGGNYGYTF.

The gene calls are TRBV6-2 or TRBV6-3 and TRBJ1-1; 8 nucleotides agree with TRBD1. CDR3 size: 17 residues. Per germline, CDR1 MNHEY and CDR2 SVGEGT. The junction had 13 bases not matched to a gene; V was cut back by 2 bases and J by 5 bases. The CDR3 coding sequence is TGTGCCAGCAGTTACATCCCCAGGGGGCCCCCGGGGACTGAAGCTTTCTTT. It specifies CASSYIPRGPPGTEAFF.

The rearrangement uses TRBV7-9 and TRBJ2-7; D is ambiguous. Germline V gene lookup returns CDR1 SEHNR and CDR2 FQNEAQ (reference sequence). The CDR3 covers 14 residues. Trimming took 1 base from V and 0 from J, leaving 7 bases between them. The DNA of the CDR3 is TGTGCCAGCAGCTTAGTACAAAACTCCTACGAGCAGTACTTC. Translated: CASSLVQNSYEQYF.

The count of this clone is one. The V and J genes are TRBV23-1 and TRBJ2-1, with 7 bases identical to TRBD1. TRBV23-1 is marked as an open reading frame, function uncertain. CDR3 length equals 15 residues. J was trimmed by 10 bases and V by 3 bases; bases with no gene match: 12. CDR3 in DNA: TGCGCCAGCAGTCAGGGGAACGACAGGGATGACGAGCAGTTCTTC. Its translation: CASSQGNDRDDEQFF.

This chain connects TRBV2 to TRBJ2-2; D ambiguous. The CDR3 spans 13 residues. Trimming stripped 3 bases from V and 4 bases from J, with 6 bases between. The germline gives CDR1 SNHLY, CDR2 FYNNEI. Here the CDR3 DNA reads TGTGCCAGCAGTGAGTCCGGCACCGGGGAGCTGTTTTTT. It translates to CASSESGTGELFF.

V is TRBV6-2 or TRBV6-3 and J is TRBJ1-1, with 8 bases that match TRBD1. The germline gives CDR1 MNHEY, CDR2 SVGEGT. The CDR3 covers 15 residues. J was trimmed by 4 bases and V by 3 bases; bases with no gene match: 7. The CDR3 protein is CASSYTADRGTEAFF. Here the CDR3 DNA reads TGTGCCAGCAGTTATACGGCAGACAGGGGCACTGAAGCTTTCTTT.

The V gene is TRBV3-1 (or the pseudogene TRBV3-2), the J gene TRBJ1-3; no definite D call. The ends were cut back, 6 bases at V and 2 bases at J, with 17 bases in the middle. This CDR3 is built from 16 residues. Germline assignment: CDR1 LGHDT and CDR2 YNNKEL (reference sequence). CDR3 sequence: CASSHRGSVTGNTIYF. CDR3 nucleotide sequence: TGTGCCAGCAGTCATCGGGGTTCGGTAACTGGAAACACCATATATTTT.

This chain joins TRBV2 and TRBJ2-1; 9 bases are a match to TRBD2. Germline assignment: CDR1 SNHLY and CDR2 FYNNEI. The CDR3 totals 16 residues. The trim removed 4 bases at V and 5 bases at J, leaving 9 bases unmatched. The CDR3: CASSGASGGLDNEQFF. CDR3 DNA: TGTGCCAGCAGTGGGGCGAGCGGGGGGCTGGACAATGAGCAGTTCTTC.

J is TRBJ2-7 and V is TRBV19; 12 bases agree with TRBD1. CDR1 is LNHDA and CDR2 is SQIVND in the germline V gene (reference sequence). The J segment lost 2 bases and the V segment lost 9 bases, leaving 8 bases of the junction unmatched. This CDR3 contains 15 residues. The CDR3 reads CASNRGTGGTYEQYF. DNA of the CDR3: TGTGCCAGCAACCGGGGGACAGGGGGCACCTACGAGCAGTACTTC. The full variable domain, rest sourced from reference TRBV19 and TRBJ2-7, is DGGITQSPKYLFRKEGQNVTLSCEQNLNHDAMYWYRQDPGQGLRLIYYSQIVNDFQKGDIAEGYSVSREKKESFPLTVTSAQKNPTAFYLCASNRGTGGTYEQYFGPGTRLTVT.